The 27 T cell receptor beta chains in this list originate from one sample, sequenced in a study of cytomegalovirus exposure and HLA in healthy donors. The PCR used 60 Vbeta and 13 Jbeta primers. The repertoire was sequenced with immunoSEQ multiplex PCR; TCRdb's copy has only in-frame clones and lacks some. Of roughly 200,000 clones listed, less than 85% were seen once; the top ten hold approximately 0.63%. The sequenced sample consisted of PBMCs. Receptor source: a man between 18 and 35 years old in good health and CMV-seronegative.

V gene TRBV6-5 combines with J gene TRBJ2-2; TRBD2 agrees at 7 bases. V shed 6 bases, J shed 5 bases, and the junction held 3 bases outside the gene matches. Germline V gene lookup returns CDR1 MNHEY and CDR2 SVGAGI. CDR3 length: 13 amino acids. The CDR3 DNA sequence: TGTGCCAGCAGCCCCGGGAGGACCGGGGAGCTGTTTTTT. Its translation: CASSPGRTGELFF.

This chain connects TRBV4-1 to TRBJ1-2; D remains unclear. V was trimmed by 2 bases and J by 3 bases, leaving 13 bases between them. This CDR3 spans 15 amino acids. Germline CDR1 and CDR2: MGHRA and YSYEKL. CDR3 sequence (DNA): TGCGCCAGCAGCCAAAATACGGTGGCGGACTATGGCTACACCTTC. Translation gives CASSQNTVADYGYTF.

The chain employs TRBV5-6 and TRBJ1-1; unclear D gene. This CDR3 region has 12 residues. V was clipped by 1 base and J by 1 base, with 2 bases between them. Germline assignment: CDR1 SGHDT and CDR2 YYEEEE. As DNA, the CDR3 is TGTGCCAGCAGCTTGCGGAACACTGAAGCTTTCTTT. It translates to CASSLRNTEAFF.

The table lists this clone with a few counts. The gene calls are TRBV30 and TRBJ2-5, with D tentatively TRBD2 (6 bases). This CDR3 contains 14 residues. The germline V and J ends were trimmed by 7 bases and 5 bases, with 20 bases remaining between them. The germline V gene encodes CDR1 GTSNPN and CDR2 SVGIG (reference sequence). The CDR3 region is CASRGGSRVETQYF. CDR3 coding DNA: TGTGCCTCCCGTGGAGGGAGTAGGGTCGAGACCCAGTACTTC.

The chain joins TRBV19 to TRBJ2-2, with 8 bases fitting TRBD2. With 3 bases clipped from V and 1 base from J, the junction kept 7 bases outside the gene matches. The CDR3 extends over 17 amino acids. Germline V lookup: CDR1 LNHDA, CDR2 SQIVND (reference sequence). CDR3 amino acids: CASSITPAGENTGELFF. The DNA of the CDR3 is TGTGCCAGTAGTATTACTCCAGCGGGAGAGAACACCGGGGAGCTGTTTTTT.

The V and J genes are TRBV9 and TRBJ2-1; 9 bases fit TRBD2. The CDR3 is 16 residues long. Germline V gene data show CDR1 as SGDLS and CDR2 as YYNGEE. V lost 2 bases to trimming and J lost 8 bases; unmatched junction nucleotides: 11. CDR3 in amino acids: CASSVPLAGIGHEQFF. CDR3 bases: TGTGCCAGCAGCGTCCCTCTAGCGGGAATTGGGCATGAGCAGTTCTTC.

About this clone itself: Other nucleotide sequences from this sample produce the same CDR3. This chain connects TRBV5-1 to TRBJ2-3, with TRBD2 matching 13 bases. Per germline, CDR1 SGHRS and CDR2 YFSETQ. Germline trimming cut 2 bases from V and 4 bases from J; bases unmatched to any gene: 4. CDR3 length equals 16 residues. CDR3 bases: TGCGCCAGCAGCTTACTAGCGGGAGGGGGAGCAGATACGCAGTATTTT. It encodes CASSLLAGGGADTQYF.

The chain couples TRBV19 to TRBJ2-1; TRBD2 matches at 8 bases. J lost 7 bases, V lost 6 bases, and 14 bases had no gene match. The germline V gene encodes CDR1 LNHDA and CDR2 SQIVND (reference sequence). The CDR3 is made up of 16 amino acids. The CDR3 region is CASSTLLTGGGNEQFF. CDR3 nucleotide sequence: TGTGCCAGTAGCACCCTCTTGACGGGAGGGGGAAATGAGCAGTTCTTC.

The chain is built from TRBV7-6 and TRBJ1-3; weak D call: TRBD1 (5 bases). From germline, CDR1 is SGHVS and CDR2 FNYEAQ. The V end was cut by 0 bases, the J end by 0 bases, with 9 bases between. The CDR3 extends over 16 amino acids. Here the CDR3 DNA reads TGTGCCAGCAGCTTAGCCCAGGGCCTCTCTGGAAACACCATATATTTT. It yields the protein CASSLAQGLSGNTIYF.

V usage is TRBV19 and J usage is TRBJ2-3; the D gene is possibly TRBD2 (5 bases). V lost 2 bases and J 2 bases, leaving 11 bases between the germline ends. The CDR3 is 15 residues long. Germline CDR1 is LNHDA and CDR2 is SQIVND (reference sequence). As DNA, the CDR3 is TGTGCCAGTAGTATATCCGGGGAACACACAGATACGCAGTATTTT. Amino acid sequence: CASSISGEHTDTQYF. Combining the CDR3 with reference TRBV19 and TRBJ2-3 gives the whole variable domain DGGITQSPKYLFRKEGQNVTLSCEQNLNHDAMYWYRQDPGQGLRLIYYSQIVNDFQKGDIAEGYSVSREKKESFPLTVTSAQKNPTAFYLCASSISGEHTDTQYFGPGTRLTVL.

This clone was detected only a few times. The rearrangement links TRBV27 to TRBJ2-1; no clear D gene. Per germline, CDR1 MNHEY and CDR2 SMNVEV (reference sequence). The CDR3 is made up of 11 amino acids. Trimming took off 5 bases at V and 15 bases at J, with 14 bases between the two ends. The CDR3 sequence is CASSRWASWFF. The CDR3 DNA reads TGTGCCAGCAGTCGGTGGGCATCCTGGTTCTTC.

The chain joins TRBV27 to TRBJ1-1; D is unresolved. The CDR3 extends over 16 amino acids. Trimming cost V 4 bases and J 0 bases, with 15 bases left between them. Germline loops: CDR1 MNHEY, CDR2 SMNVEV (reference sequence). CDR3 loop: CASSSGGAGMNTEAFF. The DNA for the CDR3 is TGTGCCAGCAGTTCCGGCGGTGCGGGCATGAACACTGAAGCTTTCTTT.

The rearrangement joins TRBV5-1 to TRBJ2-7; possible D gene TRBD1, 6 bases. Between the trimmed V and J ends, which lost 4 bases and 3 bases, there was a span of 14 bases. The CDR3 spans 14 residues. CDR1 is SGHRS and CDR2 is YFSETQ in the germline V gene. CDR3 bases: TGCGCCAGCAGCAGTACAGGGCCCCTCTACGAGCAGTACTTC. It encodes CASSSTGPLYEQYF.

The gene calls are TRBV7-9 and TRBJ2-2; the match to TRBD2 covers 10 bases. Germline V gene lookup returns CDR1 SEHNR and CDR2 FQNEAQ (reference sequence). The CDR3 runs to 16 residues. J lost 1 base, V lost 5 bases, and 4 bases had no gene match. The DNA of the CDR3 is TGTGCCAGCAGCACCCGACTAGCGGGGAACACCGGGGAGCTGTTTTTT. Encoded protein: CASSTRLAGNTGELFF.

The table lists this clone with a few counts. This rearrangement joins TRBV6-1 to TRBJ2-1; 7 bases agree with TRBD2. Germline lookup yields CDR1 MNHNS and CDR2 SASEGT. V lost 6 bases, J lost 0 bases, and 5 bases stayed unmatched. The CDR3 is 15 residues long. This CDR3 reads CASRRGGASYNEQFF. CDR3 sequence (DNA): TGTGCCAGCAGGAGGGGAGGGGCCTCCTACAATGAGCAGTTCTTC.

Here the CDR3 DNA reads TGTGCCAGCAGCTTAAGGGACTCAGTTACGGGTGAGCAGTTCTTC. This encodes CASSLRDSVTGEQFF. The chain uses TRBV11-2 and TRBJ2-1; possible D gene TRBD2, 6 bases. V lost 2 bases and J 9 bases, leaving 17 bases between the germline ends. The V gene's germline CDR1 is SGHAT and CDR2 FQNNGV. The CDR3 is 15 residues long.

This chain connects TRBV7-8 to TRBJ2-2; 9 positions match TRBD1. The CDR3 is 15 amino acids. Germline trimming cut 8 bases from V and 12 bases from J; bases unmatched to any gene: 16. The germline CDR1 and CDR2 sequences are SGHVS and FQNEAQ. CDR3 loop: CASVPRRGQGWKLFF. DNA for the CDR3: TGTGCCAGCGTCCCTCGAAGAGGACAGGGGTGGAAGCTGTTTTTT.

The chain recombines TRBV6-1 with TRBJ2-3; maybe TRBD2 (5 bases). This CDR3 spans 15 amino acids. Germline CDR1 is MNHNS and CDR2 is SASEGT. V was trimmed by 8 bases and J by 5 bases, leaving 20 bases between them. This CDR3 is CASSLGNLRGDTQYF. For the CDR3, the DNA is TGTGCCAGCTCCCTGGGAAACCTCCGGGGAGATACGCAGTATTTT.

The chain recombines TRBV7-6 with TRBJ1-1; 7 bases fit TRBD1. Germline V gene sequence: CDR1 SGHVS, CDR2 FNYEAQ. J was trimmed by 1 base and V by 0 bases; bases with no gene match: 11. CDR3 size: 18 residues. Here the CDR3 DNA reads TGTGCCAGCAGCTTAGCGCTGGCAGGGGGGCACGGGAACACTGAAGCTTTCTTT. Translation: CASSLALAGGHGNTEAFF.

J is TRBJ2-7 and V is TRBV7-9; maybe TRBD1 (6 bases). The CDR3 has 15 residues. CDR1 SEHNR and CDR2 FQNEAQ come from the germline V gene (reference sequence). V lost 3 bases to trimming and J lost 6 bases, with 18 bases between them. The CDR3 DNA reads TGTGCCAGCAGCTTTTTGAAGGGACAAGGCCCCGAGCAGTACTTC. This codes for CASSFLKGQGPEQYF.

The chain employs TRBV28 and TRBJ2-1, with 7 bases aligning to TRBD2. V shed 3 bases and J 2 bases; nucleotides not matched to a gene: 7. The germline CDR1 and CDR2 sequences are MDHEN and SYDVKM. The CDR3 runs 16 residues. The CDR3, as DNA: TGTGCCAGCAGTTTGGGGGGGAGAAACCCCTACAATGAGCAGTTCTTC. It specifies CASSLGGRNPYNEQFF. Complete variable domain (other parts from reference TRBV28 and TRBJ2-1): DVKVTQSSRYLVKRTGEKVFLECVQDMDHENMFWYRQDPGLGLRLIYFSYDVKMKEKGDIPEGYSVSREKKERFSLILESASTNQTSMYLCASSLGGRNPYNEQFFGPGTRLTVL.

The chain carries TRBV7-9 and TRBJ2-1, with TRBD1 identical over 9 bases. Germline CDR1 SEHNR, CDR2 FQNEAQ (reference sequence). The junction had 12 bases not matched to a gene; V was cut back by 5 bases and J by 16 bases. The CDR3 extends over 13 amino acids. CDR3 bases: TGTGCCAGCAGCCCCCAAACCGGGACAGGGAGATTCTTC. It specifies CASSPQTGTGRFF.

The V gene is TRBV2, the J gene TRBJ2-7; 8 bases are shared with TRBD1. The CDR3 is 14 residues long. Germline V gives CDR1 SNHLY, CDR2 FYNNEI. The trim removed 8 bases at V and 4 bases at J, leaving 10 bases unmatched. CDR3 in DNA: TGTGCCAGCCAGGGTACAGGGGGATTGTACGAGCAGTACTTC. Its translation: CASQGTGGLYEQYF.

This sequence joins TRBV27 and TRBJ2-7; D possibly corresponds to TRBD2 (5 bases). The CDR3 sequence is 13 residues long. V was pared by 4 bases and J by 0 bases, with 7 bases between. From germline, CDR1 is MNHEY and CDR2 SMNVEV (reference sequence). CDR3 residues: CASSSRGSYEQYF. The CDR3 region has the DNA TGTGCCAGCAGTTCCCGGGGCTCCTACGAGCAGTACTTC.

CDR3 coding DNA: TGTGCCAGCACCCAGGTGGTAGGGGACAATGAGCAGTTCTTC. It is translated as CASTQVVGDNEQFF. The V and J genes are TRBV11-2 and TRBJ2-1, with a possible D match to TRBD1 (5 bases). The germline V and J ends were trimmed by 7 bases and 5 bases, with 15 bases remaining between them. The CDR3 runs to 14 residues. The germline gives CDR1 SGHAT, CDR2 FQNNGV.

This clone has a single count. The chain links TRBV6-5 to TRBJ2-5; 11 positions match TRBD1. With 7 bases clipped from V and 5 bases from J, the junction kept 6 bases outside the gene matches. This CDR3 has 14 amino acids. Germline loops: CDR1 MNHEY, CDR2 SVGAGI. CDR3 DNA sequence: TGTGCCAGCATTCGGACAGGGGGCATGGAGACCCAGTACTTC. Its translation is CASIRTGGMETQYF.

The chain links TRBV6-1 to TRBJ2-7; TRBD2 matches 9 bases. V gave up 3 bases and J gave up 7 bases; unmatched junction bases: 10. Germline lookup yields CDR1 MNHNS and CDR2 SASEGT. The CDR3 covers 15 residues. The CDR3 sequence: CASSDLAGGPGEQYF. CDR3 nucleotide sequence: TGTGCCAGCAGTGACCTGGCGGGAGGGCCTGGGGAGCAGTACTTC.